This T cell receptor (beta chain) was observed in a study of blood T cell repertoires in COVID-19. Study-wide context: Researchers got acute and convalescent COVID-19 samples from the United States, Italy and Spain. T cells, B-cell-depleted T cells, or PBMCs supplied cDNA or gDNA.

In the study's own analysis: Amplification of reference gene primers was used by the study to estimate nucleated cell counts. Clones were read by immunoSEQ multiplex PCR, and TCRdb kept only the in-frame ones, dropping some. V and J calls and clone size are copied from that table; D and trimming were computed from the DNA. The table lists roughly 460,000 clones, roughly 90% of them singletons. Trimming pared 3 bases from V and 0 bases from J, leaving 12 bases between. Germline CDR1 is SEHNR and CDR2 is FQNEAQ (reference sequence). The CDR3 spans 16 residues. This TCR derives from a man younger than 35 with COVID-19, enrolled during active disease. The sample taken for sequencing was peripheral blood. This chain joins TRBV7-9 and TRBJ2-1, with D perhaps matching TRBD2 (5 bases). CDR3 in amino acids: CASSFKAASSYNEQFF. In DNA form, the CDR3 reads TGTGCCAGCAGCTTCAAAGCGGCAAGCTCCTACAATGAGCAGTTCTTC.